This T cell receptor (beta chain) was retrieved from a study of shared clonotypes between healthy human individuals. Study context: A few men and two women, aged 18 to 49, were donors.

A note on this clone: This sample includes further DNA sequences coding for the same CDR3.

A CD45RA+ naive subset and a CD45RA-negative memory subset were split from CD4+ cells. Germline assignment: CDR1 KGHSH and CDR2 LQKENI. The J segment lost 4 bases and the V segment lost 3 bases, leaving 2 bases of the junction unmatched. The CDR3 has 14 residues. Sorted-subset replicate PCRs used 200 to 250 ng DNA, tens of thousands of T cell genomes. In the study's own analysis: Sequence data from immunoSEQ were junction-only and lacked quality scores; consequently, filtering differed. Clones were sequenced by immunoSEQ multiplex PCR, and TCRdb holds only the in-frame ones, with some missing. D and trimming were read from the DNA, whereas the V and J calls and clone size are those reported in that table. The data hold 2 million to 2.5 million clones, with approximately 90% observed a single time.

The sample comprised naive CD4+ T cells from PBMCs. Sample subset: CD45RA+ positively selected. The sequence was collected from a man aged 18 to 29 in good health. Some clones in this sample may be carry-over from other donors' samples. The chain has TRBV18 and TRBJ1-2, with 10 nucleotides matching TRBD1. The CDR3 nucleotides read TGTGCCAGCTCACCGGGACAGGGGAGCTATGGCTACACCTTC. Translated: CASSPGQGSYGYTF.